A selection of T cell receptor beta chains follows, all from one sample in a study of identical twins. One entry per CDR3 protein, called by TCRdb with MiXCR from the 5' RACE reads. The table includes 450,000 or so distinct CDR3 sequences, less than 20% detected once. The sequenced sample was naive T cells sorted from blood. These receptors were taken from a man in his fifties or sixties in good health. The CDR3 runs from the conserved cysteine through the conserved F or W. Each record gives: clone size, D gene, J gene, V gene, CDR3 DNA, CDR3 protein. D genes are given only for firm matches. The listing skips clone size in some rows; elsewhere it reads once, few, many or a size class.

clone_size: NA; d_call: TRBD2; j_call: TRBJ2-1; v_call: TRBV24-1; cdr3_nt: TGTGCCACCAGTGATTCACAGGGTTGGACTAGCGGGAGAGAGAGAAATGAGCAGTTCTTC; cdr3_aa: CATSDSQGWTSGRERNEQFF
clone_size: NA; d_call: TRBD1; j_call: TRBJ1-2; v_call: TRBV4-1; cdr3_nt: TGCGCCAGCAGCCTCGGGACGGGACAGGTTCTTTCTAACTATGGCTACACCTTC; cdr3_aa: CASSLGTGQVLSNYGYTF
clone_size: NA; d_call: NA; j_call: TRBJ1-5; v_call: TRBV20-1; cdr3_nt: TGCAGTGCTAGGACCCATTCGGAGGGCCGAGTCAATCAGCCCCAGCATTTT; cdr3_aa: CSARTHSEGRVNQPQHF
clone_size: many; d_call: TRBD1; j_call: TRBJ1-3; v_call: TRBV7-9; cdr3_nt: TGTGCCAGCAGCGCGACAGGGGGCTCTGGAAACACCATATATTTT; cdr3_aa: CASSATGGSGNTIYF
clone_size: many; d_call: NA; j_call: TRBJ2-7; v_call: TRBV7-9; cdr3_nt: TGTGCCAGCAGTTCACAGGGAGGCGAGCAGTACTTC; cdr3_aa: CASSSQGGEQYF
clone_size: NA; d_call: NA; j_call: TRBJ2-7; v_call: TRBV6-5; cdr3_nt: TGTGCCAGCAGTTACTCCACCCGGTATGGCAGGGTAAACAGCGAGCAGTACTTC; cdr3_aa: CASSYSTRYGRVNSEQYF
clone_size: many; d_call: NA; j_call: TRBJ2-3; v_call: TRBV7-8; cdr3_nt: TGTGCCAGCAGCTTCGAACCGAGCAGCACAGATACGCAGTATTTT; cdr3_aa: CASSFEPSSTDTQYF
clone_size: few; d_call: NA; j_call: TRBJ2-1; v_call: TRBV12-3/TRBV12-4; cdr3_nt: TGTGCCAGCACGGGGACCTTGAATGAGCAGTTCTTC; cdr3_aa: CASTGTLNEQFF
clone_size: few; d_call: NA; j_call: TRBJ2-5; v_call: TRBV12-3/TRBV12-4; cdr3_nt: TGTGCCACTCAACTCTGGGGAGGGGGCGTGGAGACCCAGTACTTC; cdr3_aa: CATQLWGGGVETQYF
clone_size: NA; d_call: NA; j_call: TRBJ2-1; v_call: TRBV5-6; cdr3_nt: TGTGCCAGCAGCTTGGTTTTTGAAGCCCCCTACAATGAGCAGTTCTTC; cdr3_aa: CASSLVFEAPYNEQFF
clone_size: many; d_call: NA; j_call: TRBJ2-1; v_call: TRBV29-1; cdr3_nt: TGCAGCGTCGTTCTGGCGGGGACGGGGAATGAGCAGTTCTTC; cdr3_aa: CSVVLAGTGNEQFF
clone_size: few; d_call: NA; j_call: TRBJ1-1; v_call: TRBV24-1; cdr3_nt: TGTGCCACCAGTGCCGGGGGACTGGGGGCAACTGAAGCTTTCTTT; cdr3_aa: CATSAGGLGATEAFF
clone_size: NA; d_call: NA; j_call: TRBJ2-3; v_call: TRBV25-1; cdr3_nt: TGTGCCAGCAAGAAGGGGGGACATCATACGCAGTATTTT; cdr3_aa: CASKKGGHHTQYF
clone_size: NA; d_call: NA; j_call: TRBJ1-1; v_call: TRBV2; cdr3_nt: TGTGCCAGCAGTGACCACCGGGGAGGCACTGAAGCTTTCTTT; cdr3_aa: CASSDHRGGTEAFF
clone_size: few; d_call: NA; j_call: TRBJ2-5; v_call: TRBV6-2/TRBV6-3; cdr3_nt: TGTGCCAGCACTCTTTACGGGGCTAGCCAAGAGACCCAGTACTTC; cdr3_aa: CASTLYGASQETQYF
clone_size: NA; d_call: TRBD2; j_call: TRBJ2-7; v_call: TRBV7-6; cdr3_nt: TGTGCCAGCAGCTTAGTGGCTAGCGGGGAATCCTACGAGCAGTACTTC; cdr3_aa: CASSLVASGESYEQYF
clone_size: NA; d_call: NA; j_call: TRBJ2-3; v_call: TRBV12-3/TRBV12-4; cdr3_nt: TGTGCCAGCAGGAAGCTTGCTACAGATACGCAGTATTTT; cdr3_aa: CASRKLATDTQYF
clone_size: few; d_call: TRBD2; j_call: TRBJ2-1; v_call: TRBV29-1; cdr3_nt: TGCAGCGTTGCCGGGGGGTTAATGAATGAGCAGTTCTTC; cdr3_aa: CSVAGGLMNEQFF
clone_size: NA; d_call: NA; j_call: TRBJ2-1; v_call: TRBV18; cdr3_nt: TGTGCCAGCTCACCTAAGGGCGGGGAAGGGGCCTACAATGAGCAGTTCTTC; cdr3_aa: CASSPKGGEGAYNEQFF
clone_size: many; d_call: NA; j_call: TRBJ2-6; v_call: TRBV7-2; cdr3_nt: TGTGCCAGCAGCTTAGCAATCCTCAATTCTGGGGCCAACGTCCTGACTTTC; cdr3_aa: CASSLAILNSGANVLTF
clone_size: NA; d_call: NA; j_call: TRBJ1-1; v_call: TRBV5-1; cdr3_nt: TGCGCCAGCAGCTTGGGTAACAGGGTGAACACTGAAGCTTTCTTT; cdr3_aa: CASSLGNRVNTEAFF
clone_size: few; d_call: TRBD2; j_call: TRBJ2-3; v_call: TRBV2; cdr3_nt: TGTGCCAGCAATAAATTGACTAGCGGCACAGATACGCAGTATTTT; cdr3_aa: CASNKLTSGTDTQYF